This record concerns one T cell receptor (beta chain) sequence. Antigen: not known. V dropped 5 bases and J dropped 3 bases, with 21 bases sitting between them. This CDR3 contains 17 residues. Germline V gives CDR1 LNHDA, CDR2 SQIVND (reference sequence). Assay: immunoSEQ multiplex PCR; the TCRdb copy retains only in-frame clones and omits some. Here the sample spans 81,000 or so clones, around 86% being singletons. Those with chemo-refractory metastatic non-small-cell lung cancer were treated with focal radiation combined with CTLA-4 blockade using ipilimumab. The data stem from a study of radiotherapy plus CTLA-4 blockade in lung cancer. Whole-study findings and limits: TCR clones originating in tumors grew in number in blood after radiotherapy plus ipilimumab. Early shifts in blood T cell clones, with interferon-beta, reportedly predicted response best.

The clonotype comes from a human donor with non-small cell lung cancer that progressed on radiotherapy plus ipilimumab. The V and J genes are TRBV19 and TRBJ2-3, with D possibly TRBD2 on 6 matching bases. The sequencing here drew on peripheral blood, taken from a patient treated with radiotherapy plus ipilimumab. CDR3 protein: CASSPGIWREQTDTQYF. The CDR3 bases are TGTGCCAGTAGTCCCGGTATTTGGCGGGAACAGACAGATACGCAGTATTTT.